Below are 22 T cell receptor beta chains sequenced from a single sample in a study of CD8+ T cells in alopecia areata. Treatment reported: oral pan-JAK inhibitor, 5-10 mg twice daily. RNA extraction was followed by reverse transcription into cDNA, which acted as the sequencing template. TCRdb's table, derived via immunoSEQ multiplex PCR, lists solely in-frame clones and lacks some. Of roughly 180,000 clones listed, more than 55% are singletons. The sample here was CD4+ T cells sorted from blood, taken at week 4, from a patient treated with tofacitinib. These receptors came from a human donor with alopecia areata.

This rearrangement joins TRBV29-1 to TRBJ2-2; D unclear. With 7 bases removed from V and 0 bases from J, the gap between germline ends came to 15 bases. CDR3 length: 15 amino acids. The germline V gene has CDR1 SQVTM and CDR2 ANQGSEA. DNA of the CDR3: TGCAGCGCCCAAACGGGTATTGCGAACACCGGGGAGCTGTTTTTT. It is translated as CSAQTGIANTGELFF.

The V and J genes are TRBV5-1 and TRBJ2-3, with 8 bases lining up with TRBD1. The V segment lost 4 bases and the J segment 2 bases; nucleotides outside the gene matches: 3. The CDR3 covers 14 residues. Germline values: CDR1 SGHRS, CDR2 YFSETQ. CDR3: CASSQGAATDTQYF. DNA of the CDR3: TGCGCCAGCAGCCAGGGGGCCGCCACAGATACGCAGTATTTT.

DNA for the CDR3: TGTGCCTGGAGCACCTCGGGGAAATGGTCCTACGAGCAGTACTTC. Its translation: CAWSTSGKWSYEQYF. V gene TRBV30 combines with J gene TRBJ2-7; perhaps TRBD2 as D (5 bases). The ends were cut back, 3 bases at V and 1 base at J, with 16 bases in the middle. CDR3 length: 15 amino acids. CDR1 is GTSNPN, CDR2 SVGIG, per germline (reference sequence).

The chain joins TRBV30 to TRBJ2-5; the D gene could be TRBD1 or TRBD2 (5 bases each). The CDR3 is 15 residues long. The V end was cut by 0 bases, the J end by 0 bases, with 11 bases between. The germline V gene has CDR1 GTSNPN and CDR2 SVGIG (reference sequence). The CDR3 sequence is CAWSVGTGHQETQYF. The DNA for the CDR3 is TGTGCCTGGAGTGTAGGGACCGGGCACCAAGAGACCCAGTACTTC.

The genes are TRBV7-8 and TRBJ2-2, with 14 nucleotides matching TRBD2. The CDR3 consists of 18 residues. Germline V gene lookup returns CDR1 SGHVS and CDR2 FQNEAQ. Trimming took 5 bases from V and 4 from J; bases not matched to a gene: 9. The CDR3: CASSRGTSGGVGTGELFF. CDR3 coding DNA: TGTGCCAGCAGCCGCGGGACTAGCGGGGGCGTGGGCACCGGGGAGCTGTTTTTT.

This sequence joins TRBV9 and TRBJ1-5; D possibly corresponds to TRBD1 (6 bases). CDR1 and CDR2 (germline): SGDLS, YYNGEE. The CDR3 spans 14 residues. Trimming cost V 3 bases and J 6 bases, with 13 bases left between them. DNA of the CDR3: TGTGCCAGCAGCGCAACAGGGAATTCTCAGCCCCAGCATTTT. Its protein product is CASSATGNSQPQHF.

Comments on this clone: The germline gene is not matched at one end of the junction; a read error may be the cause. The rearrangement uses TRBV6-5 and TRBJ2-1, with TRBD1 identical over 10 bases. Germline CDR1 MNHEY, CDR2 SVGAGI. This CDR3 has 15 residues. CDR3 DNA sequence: TGTGCCAGCACCCCGGGGGACAGGGGTGGCAATGAGCAGCTCTTC. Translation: CASTPGDRGGNEQLF.

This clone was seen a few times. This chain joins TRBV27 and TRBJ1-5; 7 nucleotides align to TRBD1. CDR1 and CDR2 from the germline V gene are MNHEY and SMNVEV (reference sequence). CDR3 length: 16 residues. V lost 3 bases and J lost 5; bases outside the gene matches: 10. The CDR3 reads CASSLHGRGPYQPQHF. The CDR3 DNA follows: TGTGCCAGCAGTTTGCACGGTAGGGGGCCTTATCAGCCCCAGCATTTT.

CDR3 nucleotides: TGCAGCGTTGAGTTTGGAGGGGCAGGCTCCTACGAGCAGTACTTC. Its translation: CSVEFGGAGSYEQYF. This sequence joins TRBV29-1 and TRBJ2-5; perhaps TRBD2 as D (6 bases). The J call is doubtful: the DNA matches TRBJ2-7 better. Germline V CDR1 and CDR2: SQVTM, ANQGSEA. This CDR3 contains 15 residues.

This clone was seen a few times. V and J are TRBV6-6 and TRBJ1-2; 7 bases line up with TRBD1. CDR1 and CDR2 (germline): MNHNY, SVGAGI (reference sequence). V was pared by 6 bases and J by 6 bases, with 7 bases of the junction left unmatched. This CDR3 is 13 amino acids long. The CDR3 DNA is TGTGCCAGCAGCTCCCCAGGGGGAGATGGCTACACCTTC. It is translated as CASSSPGGDGYTF.

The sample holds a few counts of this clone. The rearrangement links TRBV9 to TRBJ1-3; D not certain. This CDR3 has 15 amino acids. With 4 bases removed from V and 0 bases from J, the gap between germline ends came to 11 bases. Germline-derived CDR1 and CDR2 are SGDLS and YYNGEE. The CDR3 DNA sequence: TGTGCCAGCAGCCTGGGGAGGACCTCTGGAAACACCATATATTTT. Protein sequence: CASSLGRTSGNTIYF.

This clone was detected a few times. CDR3 amino acids: CASHKLNRDINYGYTF. In nucleotides, the CDR3 is TGTGCCAGCCACAAACTCAACAGGGACATAAACTATGGCTACACCTTC. The rearrangement joins TRBV18 to TRBJ1-2, with D perhaps TRBD1 (6 bases). Trimming took off 8 bases at V and 2 bases at J, with 21 bases between the two ends. The V gene's germline CDR1 is KGHSH and CDR2 LQKENI. This CDR3 comprises 16 residues.

The CDR3 DNA is TGTGCCAGCAGCCGCGATGGGGGGACCAAAAACATTCAGTACTTC. This sequence encodes CASSRDGGTKNIQYF. V gene TRBV7-2 combines with J gene TRBJ2-4; D might be TRBD2 (6 bases). Trimming pared 5 bases from V and 2 bases from J, leaving 13 bases between. Looked up from germline, CDR1 is SGHTA and CDR2 is FQGNSA. The CDR3 is made up of 15 amino acids.

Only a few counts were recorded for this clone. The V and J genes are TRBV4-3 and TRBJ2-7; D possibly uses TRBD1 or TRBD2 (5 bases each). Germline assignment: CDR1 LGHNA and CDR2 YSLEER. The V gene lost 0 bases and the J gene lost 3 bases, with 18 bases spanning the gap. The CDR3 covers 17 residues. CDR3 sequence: CASSQDWGITANYEQYF. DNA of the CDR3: TGCGCCAGCAGCCAAGATTGGGGGATCACCGCCAACTACGAGCAGTACTTC.

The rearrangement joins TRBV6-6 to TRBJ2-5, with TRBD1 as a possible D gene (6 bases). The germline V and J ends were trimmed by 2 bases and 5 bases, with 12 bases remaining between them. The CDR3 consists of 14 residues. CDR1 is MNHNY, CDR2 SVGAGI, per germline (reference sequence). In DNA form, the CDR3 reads TGTGCCAGCAGTTACCCAGGGGCCGGGGAGACCCAGTACTTC. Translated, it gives CASSYPGAGETQYF.

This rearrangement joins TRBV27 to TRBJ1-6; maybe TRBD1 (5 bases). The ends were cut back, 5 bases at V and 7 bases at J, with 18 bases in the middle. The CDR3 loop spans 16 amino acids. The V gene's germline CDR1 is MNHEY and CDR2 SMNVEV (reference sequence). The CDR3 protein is CASSIRDSYGNSPLHF. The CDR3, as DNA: TGTGCCAGCAGTATCCGGGACTCTTATGGGAATTCACCCCTCCACTTT.

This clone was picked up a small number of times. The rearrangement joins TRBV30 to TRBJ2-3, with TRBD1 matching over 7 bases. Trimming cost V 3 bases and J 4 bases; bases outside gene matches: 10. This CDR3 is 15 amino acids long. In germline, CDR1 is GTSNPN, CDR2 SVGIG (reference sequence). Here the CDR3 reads CAWSARQGWADTQYF. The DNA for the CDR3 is TGTGCCTGGAGCGCGCGACAGGGTTGGGCAGATACGCAGTATTTT.

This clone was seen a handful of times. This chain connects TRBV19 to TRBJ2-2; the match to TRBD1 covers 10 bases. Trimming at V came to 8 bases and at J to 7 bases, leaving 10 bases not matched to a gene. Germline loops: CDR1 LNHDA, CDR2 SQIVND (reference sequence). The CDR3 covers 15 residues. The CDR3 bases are TGTGCCAGTTCCCCGGGACAGGGGAGGAGCGGGGAGCTGTTTTTT. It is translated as CASSPGQGRSGELFF.

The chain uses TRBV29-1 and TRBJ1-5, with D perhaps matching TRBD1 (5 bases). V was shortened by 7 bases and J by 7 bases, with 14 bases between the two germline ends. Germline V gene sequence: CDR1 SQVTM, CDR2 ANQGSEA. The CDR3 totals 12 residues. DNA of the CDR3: TGCAGCGCCCAAATGGGGGGGCAGCCCCAGCATTTT. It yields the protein CSAQMGGQPQHF. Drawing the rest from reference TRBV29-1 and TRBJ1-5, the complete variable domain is SAVISQKPSRDICQRGTSLTIQCQVDSQVTMMFWYRQQPGQSLTLIATANQGSEATYESGFVIDKFPISRPNLTFSTLTVSNMSPEDSSIYLCSAQMGGQPQHFGDGTRLSIL.

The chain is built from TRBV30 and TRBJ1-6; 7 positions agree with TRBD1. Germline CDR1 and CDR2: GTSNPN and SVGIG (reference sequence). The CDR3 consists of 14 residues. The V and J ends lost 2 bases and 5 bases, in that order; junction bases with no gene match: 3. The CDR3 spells CAWSIGTDNSPLHF. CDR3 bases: TGTGCCTGGAGTATCGGGACAGATAATTCACCCCTCCACTTT.

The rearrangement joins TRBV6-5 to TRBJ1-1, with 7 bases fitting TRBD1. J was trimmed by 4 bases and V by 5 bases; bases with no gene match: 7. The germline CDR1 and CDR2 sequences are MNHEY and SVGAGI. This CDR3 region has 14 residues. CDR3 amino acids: CASSGQARSTEAFF. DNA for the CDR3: TGTGCCAGCAGTGGACAGGCACGGAGCACTGAAGCTTTCTTT.

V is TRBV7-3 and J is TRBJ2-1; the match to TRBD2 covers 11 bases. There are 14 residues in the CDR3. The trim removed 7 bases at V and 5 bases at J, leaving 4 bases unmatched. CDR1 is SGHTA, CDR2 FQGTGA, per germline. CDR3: CASTSGGPNNEQFF. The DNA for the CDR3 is TGTGCCAGCACTAGCGGGGGGCCTAACAATGAGCAGTTCTTC.